Presented here are 29 T cell receptor beta chains from one specimen sequenced in a study of T cell repertoires in cytomegalovirus infection. These TCRs' antigens remain unknown. TCRdb reanalysed the reads using MiXCR and keeps one entry per CDR3 protein. The data hold roughly 990,000 distinct CDR3 sequences, with around 32% observed a single time. The input for sequencing was cultured CD8+ T cells from PBMCs, taken from culture after CMV antigen stimulation. These receptors were obtained from a human donor in good health (CMV status not recorded). Some clones in this sample may be carry-over from other donors' samples.

V and J are TRBV24-1 and TRBJ1-6; no reliable D call. The germline V gene encodes CDR1 KGHDR and CDR2 SFDVKD. The CDR3 extends over 17 amino acids. V was cut by 1 base and J by 6 bases, with 15 bases left in between. The CDR3 sequence: CATSDLQQVGRNSPLHF. In DNA form, the CDR3 reads TGTGCCACCAGTGATTTACAGCAGGTTGGACGTAATTCACCCCTCCACTTT.

A remark on this clonotype: A much larger clone lies one base from this, so it may be a read error. The V gene is TRBV6-2 or TRBV6-3, the J gene TRBJ1-1; D call uncertain. Germline loops: CDR1 MNHEY, CDR2 SVGEGT. The CDR3 runs 12 residues. CDR3 coding DNA: TGTGTCAGCAGTTACGGCGAAACCCAAGCTTTCTTT. This encodes CVSSYGETQAFF.

V usage is TRBV12-3 or TRBV12-4 and J usage is TRBJ1-2, with 11 bases that match TRBD1. This CDR3 spans 14 amino acids. The junction had 5 bases not matched to a gene; V was cut back by 7 bases and J by 4 bases. CDR3 in DNA: TGTGCCAGCACCGGGACAGGGGGTCGCTATGGCTACACCTTC. Its protein is CASTGTGGRYGYTF.

This chain links TRBV7-9 with TRBJ1-4; no definite D call. The CDR3 sequence is 13 residues long. The ends were cut back, 7 bases at V and 0 bases at J, with 6 bases in the middle. Germline-derived CDR1 and CDR2 are SEHNR and FQNEAQ (reference sequence). The CDR3 DNA follows: TGTGCCAGCAAAGAAACAACTAATGAAAAACTGTTTTTT. It specifies CASKETTNEKLFF.

The CDR3 is CSANYLTGMGQPQHF. DNA of the CDR3: TGCAGTGCTAATTATTTGACAGGAATGGGTCAGCCCCAGCATTTT. The V and J genes are TRBV20-1 and TRBJ1-5, with TRBD1 as a possible D gene (6 bases). CDR1 is DFQATT and CDR2 is SNEGSKA in the germline V gene (reference sequence). CDR3 length equals 15 residues. The V gene lost 4 bases and the J gene lost 6 bases, with 19 bases spanning the gap.

V is TRBV20-1 and J is TRBJ2-1, with D maybe TRBD1 (5 bases). This CDR3 spans 14 amino acids. CDR1 and CDR2 (germline): DFQATT, SNEGSKA (reference sequence). V was trimmed by 4 bases and J by 1 base, leaving 11 bases between them. The CDR3: CSATVQGSYNEQFF. For the CDR3, the DNA is TGCAGTGCTACCGTCCAGGGATCCTACAATGAGCAGTTCTTC.

This clonotype was recorded a few times. The rearrangement links TRBV27 to TRBJ2-1; TRBD1 matches at 8 bases. Per germline, CDR1 MNHEY and CDR2 SMNVEV (reference sequence). This CDR3 region has 16 residues. The junction had 3 bases not matched to a gene; V was cut back by 0 bases and J by 2 bases. CDR3 residues: CASSLSGQAAYNEQFF. The CDR3 DNA sequence: TGTGCCAGCAGTTTATCGGGACAGGCTGCCTACAATGAGCAGTTCTTC.

The rearrangement uses TRBV6-5 and TRBJ2-1, with D perhaps TRBD1 or TRBD2 (5 bases each). This CDR3 contains 15 residues. V was clipped by 4 bases and J by 7 bases, with 17 bases between them. Germline V gene sequence: CDR1 MNHEY, CDR2 SVGAGI. The CDR3: CASSLREGWPNEQFF. The CDR3, as DNA: TGTGCCAGCAGTTTGAGAGAGGGGTGGCCAAATGAGCAGTTCTTC.

This clonotype was observed a handful of times. The rearrangement uses TRBV10-3 and TRBJ2-7, with D possibly being TRBD1 (6 bases). Per germline, CDR1 ENHRY and CDR2 SYGVKD. The germline V and J ends were trimmed by 0 bases and 6 bases, with 9 bases remaining between them. The length of the CDR3 is 13 residues. The CDR3: CAISESMTGEQYF. The CDR3 DNA reads as TGTGCCATCAGTGAGTCGATGACAGGCGAGCAGTACTTC.

The CDR3 nucleotides read TGTGCCAGCAGCTTAGGGGCCGGCCCAGATACGCAGTATTTT. It is translated as CASSLGAGPDTQYF. This chain joins TRBV7-6 and TRBJ2-3; D gene unclear. The CDR3 has 14 residues. Germline loops: CDR1 SGHVS, CDR2 FNYEAQ. V lost 1 base and J 4 bases, leaving 9 bases between the germline ends.

This clonotype has a handful of counts. The chain joins TRBV19 to TRBJ2-1, with TRBD2 matching 10 bases. Germline V gene lookup returns CDR1 LNHDA and CDR2 SQIVND (reference sequence). The CDR3 covers 14 residues. V dropped 5 bases and J dropped 5; count of bases not matched to a gene: 3. CDR3 nucleotides: TGTGCCAGTAGTCTAGCGGGGGTCGACAATGAGCAGTTCTTC. This translates into CASSLAGVDNEQFF.

In its sample, this clonotype was seen many times. The chain joins TRBV7-2 to TRBJ2-1; D unclear. The CDR3 contains 15 residues. CDR1 SGHTA and CDR2 FQGNSA come from the germline V gene. V lost 4 bases to trimming and J lost 8 bases, with 18 bases between them. CDR3 DNA sequence: TGTGCCAGCAGCTCCCGTTTTTTACCGGACGATGAGCAGTTCTTC. Protein product: CASSSRFLPDDEQFF.

The gene calls are TRBV6-2 or TRBV6-3 and TRBJ2-2, with D perhaps given as TRBD1 or TRBD2 (6 bases each). Germline V gene sequence: CDR1 MNHEY, CDR2 SVGEGT. Trimming left V 3 bases short and J 2 bases short, with 13 bases between. The CDR3 has 16 amino acids. CDR3 protein: CASSYLGGPNTGELFF. The CDR3 nucleotides are TGTGCCAGCAGTTATCTCGGGGGCCCTAACACCGGGGAGCTGTTTTTT.

The chain employs TRBV14 and TRBJ2-6, with 10 bases matching TRBD1. The V gene's germline CDR1 is SGHDN and CDR2 FVKESK. Trimming cost V 7 bases and J 2 bases; bases outside gene matches: 8. The CDR3 loop spans 17 amino acids. CDR3 DNA: TGTGCCAGCACCCCTAGCGGACAGGGGGCTGGGGCCAACGTCCTGACTTTC. Translation gives CASTPSGQGAGANVLTF.

This clonotype was seen a few times. J is TRBJ2-1 and V is TRBV27; D gene uncertain. The CDR3 extends over 12 amino acids. V was shortened by 3 bases and J by 10 bases, with 10 bases between the two germline ends. Germline assignment: CDR1 MNHEY and CDR2 SMNVEV (reference sequence). The chain's CDR3 is CASSFSPDEQFF. CDR3 sequence (DNA): TGTGCCAGCAGTTTTTCACCTGACGAGCAGTTCTTC.

On this clonotype: A much more abundant neighbour one base away suggests this may be a read error. The CDR3: CANSLIWQGPVGANVLTF. The CDR3 nucleotides read TGTGCCAACAGTTTAATTTGGCAGGGGCCCGTCGGGGCCAACGTCCTGACTTTC. The chain recombines TRBV28 with TRBJ2-6; a possible D gene is TRBD1 (6 bases). This CDR3 has 18 residues. Per germline, CDR1 MDHEN and CDR2 SYDVKM.

This clonotype has only a few counts. The rearrangement uses TRBV2 and TRBJ1-1; no clear D gene. The CDR3 extends over 13 amino acids. The germline V gene encodes CDR1 SNHLY and CDR2 FYNNEI. CDR3 coding DNA: TGTGCTTCAATTGGATTGGCGAACACTGAAGCTTTCTTT. Amino acids: CASIGLANTEAFF. Variable domain in full (rest from reference TRBV2 and TRBJ1-1): EPEVTQTPSHQVTQMGQEVILRCVPISNHLYFYWYRQILGQKVEFLVSFYNNEISEKSEIFDDQFSVERPDGSNFTLKIRSTKLEDSAMYFCASIGLANTEAFFGQGTRLTVV.

This clonotype was counted a few times. The chain couples TRBV12-3 or TRBV12-4 to TRBJ1-6, with 8 bases that match TRBD1. The CDR3 spans 19 residues. V lost 3 bases, J lost 0 bases, and 10 bases stayed unmatched. DNA of the CDR3: TGTGCCAGCAGTTTTGGGACAGGACTAAAGAGCTCCTATAATTCACCCCTCCACTTT. Translation gives CASSFGTGLKSSYNSPLHF.

This clonotype occurred a few times. The V and J genes are TRBV4-1 and TRBJ1-2; perhaps TRBD1 as D (5 bases). CDR3 length equals 15 residues. The germline V gene has CDR1 MGHRA and CDR2 YSYEKL. Trimming stripped 2 bases from V and 2 bases from J, with 12 bases between. CDR3 residues: CASSQTNQGNYGYTF. For the CDR3, the DNA is TGCGCCAGCAGCCAAACGAACCAGGGAAACTATGGCTACACCTTC.

This chain connects TRBV3-1 to TRBJ2-2; D uncertain. Germline V gene data show CDR1 as LGHDT and CDR2 as YNNKEL (reference sequence). V was cut by 1 base and J by 5 bases, with 11 bases left in between. There are 15 residues in the CDR3. The CDR3 protein is CASSQGVEVTGELFF. CDR3 DNA: TGTGCCAGCAGCCAAGGGGTGGAAGTGACCGGGGAGCTGTTTTTT.

The chain combines TRBV20-1 with TRBJ1-1; TRBD1 agrees at 7 bases. The CDR3 contains 13 residues. V lost 4 bases and J lost 4; bases outside the gene matches: 6. The V gene's germline CDR1 is DFQATT and CDR2 SNEGSKA (reference sequence). CDR3 loop: CSAITGDSTEAFF. CDR3 in DNA: TGCAGTGCTATCACAGGGGATAGCACTGAAGCTTTCTTT.

V gene TRBV15 combines with J gene TRBJ2-7, with a weak D call TRBD2 (5 bases). The CDR3 runs 15 residues. CDR1 and CDR2 from the germline V gene are LNHNV and YYDKDF (reference sequence). V gave up 1 base and J gave up 5 bases, with 15 bases separating them. CDR3 region: CATSRGTSQRDEQYF. The CDR3 nucleotides are TGTGCCACCAGCAGAGGTACTAGTCAGAGGGACGAGCAGTACTTC.

This clonotype was observed a handful of times. The chain employs TRBV12-5 and TRBJ1-1, with D possibly matching TRBD1 (5 bases). V was trimmed by 5 bases and J by 3 bases, leaving 10 bases between them. The V gene's germline CDR1 is LGHNT and CDR2 FRNRAP. CDR3 size: 13 residues. The CDR3 sequence: CASGRGSYTEAFF. CDR3 DNA sequence: TGTGCTAGTGGTCGGGGCTCTTACACTGAAGCTTTCTTT.

This clonotype came up a few times. This chain uses TRBV27 with TRBJ2-7; D not certain. The CDR3 extends over 13 amino acids. Germline V gene lookup returns CDR1 MNHEY and CDR2 SMNVEV (reference sequence). The V gene lost 5 bases and the J gene lost 2 bases, with 10 bases spanning the gap. The CDR3 here is CASSQSATYEQYV. In DNA form, the CDR3 reads TGTGCCAGCAGTCAGTCAGCGACCTACGAGCAGTACGTC.

This clonotype was observed at least ten times. The CDR3 here is CASSPGPYSTDTQYF. Here the CDR3 DNA reads TGTGCCAGCAGCCCAGGACCGTATAGCACAGATACGCAGTATTTT. The rearrangement uses TRBV7-9 and TRBJ2-3; D call uncertain. Trimming took off 5 bases at V and 0 bases at J, with 12 bases between the two ends. This CDR3 region has 15 residues. CDR1 and CDR2 (germline): SEHNR, FQNEAQ (reference sequence).

This clonotype was counted at least ten times. V is TRBV7-8 and J is TRBJ2-2; 7 bases are a match to TRBD1. The CDR3 is 19 amino acids. The V gene's germline CDR1 is SGHVS and CDR2 FQNEAQ. With 1 base clipped from V and 2 bases from J, the junction kept 13 bases outside the gene matches. Written as DNA, the CDR3 is TGTGCCAGCAGCTTAGTGGGGGAAGACAGGGATCCAAACACCGGGGAGCTGTTTTTT. As protein: CASSLVGEDRDPNTGELFF.

The genes are TRBV12-3 or TRBV12-4 and TRBJ1-5; D is unresolved. Deletions cut 3 bases from V and 0 bases from J, with 6 bases between. The length of the CDR3 is 14 residues. DNA for the CDR3: TGTGCCAGCAGTTTCGAGATTAGCAATCAGCCCCAGCATTTT. Its translation is CASSFEISNQPQHF.

This clonotype has a handful of counts. The junction departs from germline at one end; a sequencing error may be responsible. The V gene is TRBV7-6, the J gene TRBJ1-1; D remains unclear. Per germline, CDR1 SGHVS and CDR2 FNYEAQ. The CDR3 sequence is 13 residues long. DNA for the CDR3: TGTGCTAGCAGCTTCGACGCATCCTCTGAAGCTTTCTTT. Translated, it gives CASSFDASSEAFF. Full variable domain (outside the CDR3, taken from reference TRBV7-6 and TRBJ1-1): GAGVSQSPRYKVTKRGQDVALRCDPISGHVSLYWYRQALGQGPEFLTYFNYEAQQDKSGLPNDRFSAERPEGSISTLTIQRTEQRDSAMYRCASSFDASSEAFFGQGTRLTVV.

The chain links TRBV6-1 to TRBJ2-2; the D call may be TRBD1 or TRBD2 (5 bases each). Germline V CDR1 and CDR2: MNHNS, SASEGT. V lost 0 bases, J lost 4 bases, and 6 bases lay in between. This CDR3 region has 14 residues. The CDR3 region is CASSEAGPTGELFF. CDR3 sequence (DNA): TGTGCCAGCAGTGAAGCGGGACCCACCGGGGAGCTGTTTTTT.